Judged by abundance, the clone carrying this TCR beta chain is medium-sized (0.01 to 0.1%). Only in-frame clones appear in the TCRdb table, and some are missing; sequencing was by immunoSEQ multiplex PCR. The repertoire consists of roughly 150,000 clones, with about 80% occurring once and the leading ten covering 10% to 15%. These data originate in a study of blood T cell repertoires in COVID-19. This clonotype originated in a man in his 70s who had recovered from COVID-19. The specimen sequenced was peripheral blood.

CDR3 loop: CASSELNLGLQYF. CDR3 nucleotide sequence: TGTGCCAGCAGCGAACTTAATCTCGGACTACAGTATTTT. The chain is built from TRBV11-2 and TRBJ2-3, with a tentative D call TRBD2 (6 bases). Germline CDR1 is SGHAT and CDR2 is FQNNGV. The V end was cut by 5 bases, the J end by 12 bases, with 18 bases between. The CDR3 is made up of 13 amino acids.